A selection of T cell receptor beta chains follows, all from one sample in a study of T cells after yellow fever vaccination. TCRdb ran MiXCR on the 5' RACE reads and lists one entry per CDR3 protein. In the table there are tens of thousands of distinct CDR3 sequences, around 5% of which are singletons. The source material was CD8+ T cells sorted from PBMCs, sampled 10 days after the yellow fever booster vaccination. The receptors were gathered from a man younger than 45 who received the YFV17D yellow fever vaccine. Each CDR3 is given with its conserved first and last residue. A D gene is named only where the DNA matches it firmly. Part of the rows lack a size; the others show once, few, many or a class for expanded clones.

V gene	J gene	D gene	clone size	CDR3 DNA	CDR3 protein
TRBV20-1	TRBJ2-3	-	many	TGCAGTGCTAGCAAAATAAGGGACCCACCCACAGATACGCAGTATTTT	CSASKIRDPPTDTQYF
TRBV29-1	TRBJ2-2	TRBD2	many	TGCAGCGCCAGTGGACTAGCTTCCACCGGGGAGCTGTTTTTT	CSASGLASTGELFF
TRBV30	TRBJ1-2	-	many	TGTGCCTGTCCCTTTGGACGGAGAATCTATGGCTACACCTTC	CACPFGRRIYGYTF
TRBV11-2	TRBJ2-2	-	many	TGTGCCAGCAGCTTCGGAAGAGGGTGGGGCACCGGGGAGCTGTTTTTT	CASSFGRGWGTGELFF
TRBV11-2	TRBJ2-3	TRBD2	-	TGTGCCAGCAGCTTAGTGCCTAGCGGAGCACCAGATACGCAGTATTTT	CASSLVPSGAPDTQYF
TRBV7-2	TRBJ2-5	TRBD2	-	TGTGCCAGCAGCGACTTGGGACTAGCGAGCCAAGAGACCCAGTACTTC	CASSDLGLASQETQYF
TRBV2	TRBJ1-1	TRBD1	many	TGTGCCAGCAGTGGGACAGGGTTGAACACTGAAGCTTTCTTT	CASSGTGLNTEAFF
TRBV30	TRBJ2-1	-	many	TGTGCCTGGGACGAGCCGGAGGCGGGATATGAGCAGTTCTTC	CAWDEPEAGYEQFF
TRBV7-9	TRBJ2-1	-	-	TGTGCCAGCAGCACCCCAGGGCGGTACAATGAGCAGTTCTTC	CASSTPGRYNEQFF
TRBV20-1	TRBJ2-1	-	many	TGCAGTGCTACTGTTGGATTGGAGGATGAGCAGTTCTTC	CSATVGLEDEQFF
TRBV6-1	TRBJ1-1	TRBD1	many	TGTGCCAGTCAGGGACAGGGTTCCGCTGAAGCTTTCTTT	CASQGQGSAEAFF
TRBV18	TRBJ2-7	TRBD1	many	TGTGCCAGCTCACCCCCGACAGGGCCCTACGAGCAGTACTTC	CASSPPTGPYEQYF
TRBV25-1	TRBJ2-7	-	-	TGTGCCATGGGCCCCGGGCTCCACCTCGAGCAGTACTTC	CAMGPGLHLEQYF
TRBV20-1	TRBJ2-7	-	many	TGCAGTGCTAGAGAGGGGCTAGCGTCAGCCTACGAGCAGTACTTC	CSAREGLASAYEQYF
TRBV19	TRBJ2-7	TRBD1	many	TGTGCCGGGCGACAGGGATTCGCCTACGAGCAGTACTTC	CAGRQGFAYEQYF
TRBV25-1	TRBJ2-1	-	many	TGTGCCAGCAGTGAATATGGCCTCGGATCCTACAATGAGCAGTTCTTC	CASSEYGLGSYNEQFF
TRBV3-1	TRBJ2-1	TRBD2	many	TGTGCCAGCAGCCTTGGGGACTACCAGCAGTTCTTC	CASSLGDYQQFF
TRBV27	TRBJ2-3	-	many	TGTGCCAGCAGTTTAACCCCTCACAGGGCGGTTTGGACAGATACGCAGTATTTT	CASSLTPHRAVWTDTQYF
TRBV9	TRBJ2-1	TRBD2	many	TGTGCCAGCAGCCCGGGACTAGGACAGAATGAGCAGTTCTTC	CASSPGLGQNEQFF
TRBV9	TRBJ2-4	-	many	TGTGCCAGCAGCGTAGACCACGTTGCCAAAAACATTCAGTACTTC	CASSVDHVAKNIQYF
TRBV20-1	TRBJ2-7	-	many	TGCAGTGCTGAGGGCCTACCTGGGGTGTTGGCCCCCGAGCAGTACTTC	CSAEGLPGVLAPEQYF
TRBV6-5	TRBJ1-1	-	many	TGTGCCAGCAGGGGGGTGAACACTGAAGCTTTCTTT	CASRGVNTEAFF
TRBV4-1	TRBJ2-3	-	many	TGCGCCAGCAGCCAAGGAATACTCACAGATACGCAGTATTTT	CASSQGILTDTQYF
TRBV6-2/TRBV6-3	TRBJ2-7	-	many	TGTGCCAGCACCAGCTCCTACGAGCAGTACTTC	CASTSSYEQYF
TRBV7-3	TRBJ2-1	-	many	TGTGCCAGCAGCTCAGGGCTTTCAAGCTCCTACAATGAGCAGTTCTTC	CASSSGLSSSYNEQFF
TRBV7-9	TRBJ2-2	-	many	TGTGCCAGCAGCCATAAGCCCGGGGAGCTGTTTTTT	CASSHKPGELFF
TRBV4-3	TRBJ2-2	-	many	TGCGCCAGCAGCCAAGTAGGGCCAGACACCGGGGAGCTGTTTTTT	CASSQVGPDTGELFF
TRBV20-1	TRBJ2-1	-	many	TGCAGTGCTAGCCCCCCACTTCCGCTCTCCTACAATGAGCAGTTCTTC	CSASPPLPLSYNEQFF
TRBV11-2	TRBJ2-3	-	many	TGTGCCAGCAGCTTAAGGGGGTACACAGATACGCAGTATTTT	CASSLRGYTDTQYF
TRBV20-1	TRBJ2-7	TRBD2	many	TGCAGTGCTAGAGATCCTAGCGGGATGACCTACGAGCAGTACTTC	CSARDPSGMTYEQYF
TRBV12-3/TRBV12-4	TRBJ2-7	-	many	TGTGCCAGCAGTCGACAGGCGGGGACCTACGAGCAGTACTTC	CASSRQAGTYEQYF
TRBV15	TRBJ2-3	-	many	TGTGCCACCAGTGGGCTACCCCGCACAGATACGCAGTATTTT	CATSGLPRTDTQYF
TRBV4-2	TRBJ2-5	-	many	TGTGCCAGCAGCCAAGTGGTGGCGGGTCAAGAGACCCAGTACTTC	CASSQVVAGQETQYF
TRBV29-1	TRBJ2-1	TRBD2	many	TGCAGCGTTGAAACGAGGACTAGCGGGAGGGCCACCTACAATGAGCAGTTCTTC	CSVETRTSGRATYNEQFF
TRBV7-2	TRBJ1-4	-	many	TGTGCCAGCAGCTCAAACCCCGGCTCAATTTCGGAAAAACTGTTTTTT	CASSSNPGSISEKLFF
TRBV4-3	TRBJ1-6	-	many	TGCGCCAGCAGCCAAGTTGCAGGGCAGAGCTCACCCCTCCACTTT	CASSQVAGQSSPLHF
TRBV19	TRBJ2-1	-	many	TGTGCCAGTAGTCCCCTGGGACCGGAGCAGTTCTTC	CASSPLGPEQFF
TRBV29-1	TRBJ2-7	-	many	TGCAGCGTATATGACAGCTACTACGAGCAGTACTTC	CSVYDSYYEQYF
TRBV6-5	TRBJ1-5	-	many	TGTGCCATCTTGGGAAAGGGTGGCGGTCAGCCCCAGCATTTT	CAILGKGGGQPQHF
TRBV11-2	TRBJ2-5	-	many	TGTGCCAGCAGCTTAGGGGCGTTAGGGGAGACCCAGTACTTC	CASSLGALGETQYF